Each of the 5 T cell receptor beta chains below was sequenced from the same sample in a study of blood T cells in healthy people across ages. Primed by a sample-barcoded 5' primer and a J-beta primer mix, a second PCR proceeded for about 7 to 11 cycles. A single record per CDR3 protein comes from TCRdb applying MiXCR to the 5' RACE reads. This table has some 850,000 distinct CDR3 sequences, around 25% appearing once. These data are also associated with another study on T cells of mothers and their children.

Sample: blood. The receptors come from a boy aged 5-17 years in good health.

The V and J genes are TRBV7-9 and TRBJ1-1; 11 bases match TRBD1. The CDR3 is made up of 17 amino acids. CDR1 is SEHNR and CDR2 is FQNEAQ in the germline V gene (reference sequence). Trimming at V came to 4 bases and at J to 4 bases, leaving 11 bases not matched to a gene. The CDR3 loop reads CASSYRDRGKEGTEAFF. The CDR3, as DNA: TGTGCCAGCAGCTACCGGGACAGGGGGAAGGAGGGCACTGAAGCTTTCTTT. Combining the CDR3 with reference TRBV7-9 and TRBJ1-1 gives the whole variable domain DTGVSQNPRHKITKRGQNVTFRCDPISEHNRLYWYRQTLGQGPEFLTYFQNEAQLEKSRLLSDRFSAERPKGSFSTLEIQRTEQGDSAMYLCASSYRDRGKEGTEAFFGQGTRLTVV.

This chain links TRBV6-1 with TRBJ2-5; a weak D match, TRBD2 (6 bases). Germline lookup yields CDR1 MNHNS and CDR2 SASEGT. The CDR3 is 14 amino acids. Trimming cost V 5 bases and J 7 bases, with 17 bases left between them. In DNA, the CDR3 is TGTGCCAGCAGTTCCGGGACTGCGGATGGGACCCAGTACTTC. Translated, it gives CASSSGTADGTQYF.

CDR3 sequence reads: CASSFPGLGQPQHF. In nucleotides, the CDR3 is TGTGCCAGCAGTTTCCCAGGGTTGGGTCAGCCCCAGCATTTT. This chain joins TRBV12-3 or TRBV12-4 and TRBJ1-5, with D possibly TRBD1 on 5 matching bases. This CDR3 comprises 14 residues. V shed 3 bases and J shed 6 bases, with 12 bases lying between them.

The chain uses TRBV7-9 and TRBJ2-7; no firm D call. CDR1 and CDR2 from the germline V gene are SEHNR and FQNEAQ (reference sequence). Deletions cut 6 bases from V and 6 bases from J, with 15 bases between. The CDR3 runs 13 residues. The CDR3 nucleotides are TGTGCCAGCAGTCCCTTCCCTCCTTCCGAGCAGTACTTC. This gives the protein CASSPFPPSEQYF.

This clonotype was seen a few times. This chain uses TRBV3-1 with TRBJ1-6; possible D gene TRBD1, 5 bases. This CDR3 region has 18 residues. The germline gives CDR1 LGHDT, CDR2 YNNKEL (reference sequence). V lost 0 bases and J lost 7, with 19 bases in between. The CDR3 DNA reads as TGTGCCAGCAGCCAAGATTCGGCCTGGGGCAAGGAAAATTCACCCCTCCACTTT. It translates to CASSQDSAWGKENSPLHF.